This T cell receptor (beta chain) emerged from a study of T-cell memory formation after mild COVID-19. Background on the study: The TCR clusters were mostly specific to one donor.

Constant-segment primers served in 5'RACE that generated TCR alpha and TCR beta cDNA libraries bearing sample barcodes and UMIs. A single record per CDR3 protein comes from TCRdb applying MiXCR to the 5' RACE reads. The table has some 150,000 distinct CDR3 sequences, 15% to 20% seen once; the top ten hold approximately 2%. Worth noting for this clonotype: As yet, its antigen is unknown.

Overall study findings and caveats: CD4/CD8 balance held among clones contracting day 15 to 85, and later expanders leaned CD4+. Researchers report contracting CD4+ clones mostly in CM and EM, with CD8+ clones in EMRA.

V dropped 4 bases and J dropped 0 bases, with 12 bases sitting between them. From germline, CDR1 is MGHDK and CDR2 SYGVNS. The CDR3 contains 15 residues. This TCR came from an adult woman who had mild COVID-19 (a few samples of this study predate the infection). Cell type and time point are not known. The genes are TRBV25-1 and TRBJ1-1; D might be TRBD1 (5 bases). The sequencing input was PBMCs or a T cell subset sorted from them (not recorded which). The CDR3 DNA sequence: TGTGCCAGCAGTGGCCAGGGATCTCTGAACACTGAAGCTTTCTTT. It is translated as CASSGQGSLNTEAFF. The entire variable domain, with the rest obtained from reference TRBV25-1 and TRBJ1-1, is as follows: EADIYQTPRYLVIGTGKKITLECSQTMGHDKMYWYQQDPGMELHLIHYSYGVNSTEKGDLSSESTVSRIRTEHFPLTLESARPSHTSQYLCASSGQGSLNTEAFFGQGTRLTVV.